This T cell receptor (beta chain) emerged from a study of blood T cell repertoires in COVID-19. Overall study: Sources were T cells, B-cell-depleted T cells, or PBMCs; the material itself was cDNA or gDNA.

TCRdb's copy holds only in-frame clones and misses some; the assay was immunoSEQ multiplex PCR. The sample includes under 200,000 clones, approximately 86% of them seen just once. V was pared by 6 bases and J by 3 bases, with 14 bases between. Germline V gene lookup returns CDR1 MNHNY and CDR2 SVGAGI (reference sequence). The CDR3 has 15 residues. This chain links TRBV6-6 with TRBJ1-4, with a tentative D call TRBD1 (5 bases). This clonotype originated in a man in his forties or fifties with active or convalescent COVID-19. The sequenced sample was peripheral blood. The CDR3 DNA reads TGTGCCAGCAGCCCCCCAGGAGGGGCTAATGAAAAACTGTTTTTT. It translates to CASSPPGGANEKLFF.